The T cell receptor (beta chain) under discussion was sequenced for a study of PD-L1 blockade in urothelial cancer. Time point noted: peripheral blood 6 weeks after treatment start. V was pared by 3 bases and J by 7 bases, with 13 bases between. There are 13 residues in the CDR3. Looked up from germline, CDR1 is SNHLY and CDR2 is FYNNEI. Method: immunoSEQ multiplex PCR; TCRdb's copy keeps in-frame clones and lacks some. The data contain 100,000 to 150,000 clones, 86% of them singletons. This clone was found a few times. The sequence derives from a man aged 50-59 years with urothelial cancer. The rearrangement joins TRBV2 to TRBJ2-7; tentative D call: TRBD1 (6 bases). Source: PBMCs, taken around atezolizumab (anti-PD-L1) treatment. The CDR3 reads CASSEATGWEQYF. CDR3 sequence (DNA): TGTGCCAGCAGTGAGGCAACAGGGTGGGAGCAGTACTTC.